This T cell receptor beta chain was sequenced for a study of T cells after yellow fever vaccination. Study at large: It was SMART-Seq v4 Ultra Low Input that prepared the fractions with low cell numbers. Study findings and constraints: Compared with primary, the secondary response was weaker and peaked at day 5, not 15.

Comment on this clonotype: Its antigen is not identified.

TCRdb fed the 5' RACE reads into MiXCR, producing one record per CDR3 protein. This table holds a few hundred thousand distinct CDR3 sequences, under 5% found once. Germline loops: CDR1 SGDLS, CDR2 YYNGEE. Trimming took 7 bases from V and 0 from J, leaving 8 bases between them. CDR3 size: 13 residues. The sequenced sample was PBMCs, obtained 5 days after the yellow fever booster vaccination. This chain links TRBV9 with TRBJ1-3; unclear D gene. This TCR derives from a man in his late teens or twenties who received the YFV17D yellow fever vaccine. The chain's CDR3 is CASQRDSGNTIYF. The DNA of the CDR3 is TGTGCCAGCCAACGGGACTCTGGAAACACCATATATTTT.